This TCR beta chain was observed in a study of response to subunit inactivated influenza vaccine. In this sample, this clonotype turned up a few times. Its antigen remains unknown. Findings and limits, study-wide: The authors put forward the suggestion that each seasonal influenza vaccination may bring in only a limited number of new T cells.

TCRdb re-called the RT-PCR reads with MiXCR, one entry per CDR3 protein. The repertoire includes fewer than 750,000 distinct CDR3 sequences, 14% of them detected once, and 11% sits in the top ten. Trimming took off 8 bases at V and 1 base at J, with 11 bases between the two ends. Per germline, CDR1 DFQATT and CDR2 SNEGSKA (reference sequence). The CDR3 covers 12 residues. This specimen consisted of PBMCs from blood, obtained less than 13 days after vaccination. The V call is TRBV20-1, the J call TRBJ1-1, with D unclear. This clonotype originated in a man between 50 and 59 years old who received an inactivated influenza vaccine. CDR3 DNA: TGCAGTCATGGACGTGGGAACACTGAAGCTTTCTTT. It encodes CSHGRGNTEAFF.